This note documents a single T cell receptor (beta chain) sequence. The data are from a study of regulatory T cells in long-lasting Graves disease. The ends were cut back, 6 bases at V and 5 bases at J, with 11 bases in the middle. CDR3 length: 13 amino acids. In germline, CDR1 is KGHSH, CDR2 LQKENI. The time point: newly diagnosed GD, antithyroid drugs for less than 3 months. Extracted PBMC RNA gave rise to the TCR library. For TCR beta, libraries came from iRepertoire HTBI primers and Arm-PCR of CDR3 regions. TCRdb reanalysed the multiplex PCR reads using MiXCR and keeps one entry per CDR3 protein. In the table there are a few hundred thousand distinct CDR3 sequences, approximately 14% of which are singletons. The sample was also linked to a second study, of T cells in Graves' hyperthyroidism and ophthalmopathy.

The sequences come from peripheral blood mononuclear cells (PBMCs), collected at new diagnosis, from a patient treated with antithyroid drugs. The receptor was isolated from a woman aged 45 to 65 with Graves disease. This chain links TRBV18 with TRBJ2-1; a weak D match, TRBD2 (5 bases). CDR3 region: CASSRGLHNEQFF. DNA for the CDR3: TGTGCCAGCTCGCGAGGACTTCACAATGAGCAGTTCTTC.